This is a list of T cell receptor beta chains from one sample in a study of CD8+ T cells in alopecia areata. Generated by immunoSEQ multiplex PCR, the TCRdb table keeps only in-frame clones and is missing some. The sample has 13,000 or so clones, roughly 56% seen once; the top ten hold 10% to 15%. What was sequenced was skin. The receptors were gathered from a human donor with alopecia areata. Both conserved end residues are part of each CDR3. A D gene is named only where the DNA matches it firmly. Expanded clones get a size class; other rows say once, few or many, or leave the size out.

clone_size	v_call	d_call	j_call	cdr3_nt	cdr3_aa
once	TRBV28	-	TRBJ2-1	TGTGCCAGCAGCTCTATCAGGCAGGGCGCGCAGTTCTTC	CASSSIRQGAQFF
-	TRBV13	TRBD1	TRBJ2-6	TGTGCCAGCAGCAGGGGACAGGGGGCTGGGGCCAACGTCCTGACTTTC	CASSRGQGAGANVLTF
-	TRBV7-2	-	TRBJ2-6	TGTGCCAGCAGCAACTGGAGGGCTGGGGCCAACGTCCTGACTTTC	CASSNWRAGANVLTF
large	TRBV15	-	TRBJ2-7	TGTGCCACCAGCAGAGACAGGGAAGCCTACGAGCAGTACTTC	CATSRDREAYEQYF
once	TRBV5-6	-	TRBJ2-1	TGTGCCAGCAGCCTCGTCGGGACACACTACAATGAGCAGTTCTTC	CASSLVGTHYNEQFF
-	TRBV30	-	TRBJ1-6	TGTGCCTGGAGTGTACTAGGCCTGAAGGGTTCACCCCTCCACTTT	CAWSVLGLKGSPLHF
-	TRBV28	TRBD1	TRBJ1-1	TGTGCCAGTTTTGATCCGGACAGGGGCGTGAAGAACACTGAAGCTTTCTTT	CASFDPDRGVKNTEAFF
-	TRBV10-3	-	TRBJ1-5	TGTGCCATCGGGCGGGACAATCAGCCCCAGCATTTT	CAIGRDNQPQHF
-	TRBV5-1	TRBD2	TRBJ2-3	TGCGCCAGCAGCTTGGTAGCGGGGGGGCTAGCAGATACGCAGTATTTT	CASSLVAGGLADTQYF
-	TRBV5-1	-	TRBJ1-1	TGCGCCAGCAGCGCCAGGGTGGAGAACACTGAAGCTTTCTTT	CASSARVENTEAFF
-	TRBV27	TRBD2	TRBJ2-3	TGTGCCAGCAGTGGGGGGGTAGCAGATACGCAGTATTTT	CASSGGVADTQYF
-	TRBV29-1	-	TRBJ2-7	TGCAGCGTCGTTCTAAAATACGAGCAGTACTTC	CSVVLKYEQYF
few	TRBV21-1	-	TRBJ2-7	TGTGCCAGCAGCAGGAAGCGGGAGAGGGGCTACGAGCAGTACTTC	CASSRKRERGYEQYF
medium-sized	TRBV28	-	TRBJ2-1	TGTGCCAGCAGTTTCCGAAGTGGGACCGTTCTCTTCCATGAGCAGTTCTTC	CASSFRSGTVLFHEQFF
few	TRBV28	-	TRBJ1-4	TGTGCCAGCAGTTTATACACCTCTAATGAAAAACTGTTTTTT	CASSLYTSNEKLFF
few	TRBV6-1	-	TRBJ1-2	TGTGCCAGCAATAGGCACCCCTATGGCTACACCTTC	CASNRHPYGYTF
-	TRBV18	-	TRBJ2-7	TGTGCCAGCTCACCCCTTGGGAAGGACGGCTCCTACGAGCAGTACTTC	CASSPLGKDGSYEQYF
-	TRBV7-2	-	TRBJ2-7	TGTGCCAGCAGCCCCCCCCCGACCTCCTACGAGCAGTACTTC	CASSPPPTSYEQYF
-	TRBV27	-	TRBJ2-5	TGTGCCAGCAGAGAGACCCAGTACTTC	CASRETQYF
once	TRBV28	-	TRBJ1-1	TGTGCCAGCAGTTTTCCTGTCGGGGGTTCAGCTTTCTTT	CASSFPVGGSAFF
-	TRBV13	TRBD1	TRBJ2-1	TGTGCCAGCAGCCCCTACAGGGGTTACAATGAGCAGTTCTTC	CASSPYRGYNEQFF
-	TRBV15	-	TRBJ2-1	TGTGCCACCAGCAGAGATCGTACAGACTACAATGAGCAGTTCTTC	CATSRDRTDYNEQFF
-	TRBV28	-	TRBJ1-2	TGTGCCAGCAGTTTATTGTACGGGGCCTATGGCTACACCTTC	CASSLLYGAYGYTF
-	TRBV28	-	TRBJ2-7	TGTGCCAGCAGTTACACCCCGATTGGCGGGGGCCCCTGGGATGGCTACGAGCAGTACTTC	CASSYTPIGGGPWDGYEQYF
-	TRBV6-5	TRBD1	TRBJ2-7	TGTGCCAGCACTCCGGGACAGGGGGGAAGCGAGCAGTACTTC	CASTPGQGGSEQYF
once	TRBV11-2	TRBD2	TRBJ2-3	TGTGCCAGCAGCGGGGGGGCTAGCGGGCGCACAGATACGCAGTATTTT	CASSGGASGRTDTQYF
medium-sized	TRBV27	-	TRBJ1-1	TGTGCCAGCAGTCCTTCGGTCATGAACACTGAAGCTTTCTTT	CASSPSVMNTEAFF
-	TRBV6-6	-	TRBJ2-1	TGTGCCAGCAGCCGCAGGGAGACCTACAATGAGCAGTTCTTC	CASSRRETYNEQFF
-	TRBV4-1	-	TRBJ2-4	TGCGCCAGCAGCCCACACACCTACAAAAACATTCAGTACTTC	CASSPHTYKNIQYF
few	TRBV19	TRBD2	TRBJ2-1	TGTGCCAGTAGTATCGCTAGCGGGCCGGTCGATGAGCAGTTCTTC	CASSIASGPVDEQFF
-	TRBV5-1	-	TRBJ2-1	TGCGCCAGCAGCTTGGATGGGGGGCAGGGACTCGGTGAGCAGTTCTTC	CASSLDGGQGLGEQFF
-	TRBV7-6	-	TRBJ1-1	TGTGCCAGCAGCGCCGGGGGGAACACTGAAGCTTTCTTT	CASSAGGNTEAFF
-	TRBV6-6	TRBD1	TRBJ1-1	TGTGCCAGCAGTCGACAGGGGGTCAAAGCTTTCTTT	CASSRQGVKAFF
-	TRBV29-1	-	TRBJ1-2	TGCAGCGTTGAAGATGAGTGGGACCCTAACTATGGCTACACCTTC	CSVEDEWDPNYGYTF
few	TRBV7-9	-	TRBJ2-2	TGTGCCAGCAGCGCGCCGGAGCGGAACACCGGGGAGCTGTTTTTT	CASSAPERNTGELFF
-	TRBV19	TRBD1	TRBJ2-2	TGTGCCAGTAGTCTGGACAGGTTTGCCACCGGGGAGCTGTTTTTT	CASSLDRFATGELFF
-	TRBV19	TRBD1	TRBJ2-5	TGTGCCAGTAGTCCGACGACAGGGGCGCGGGAGACCCAGTACTTC	CASSPTTGARETQYF
-	TRBV7-9	-	TRBJ1-4	TGTGCCAGCAGCTTAGTATCCGCCCTCGGGGGAAAACTGTTTTTT	CASSLVSALGGKLFF
few	TRBV29-1	TRBD2	TRBJ2-5	TGCAGCGTTGTCGGGACTAGCTTCGGGAGGGAGCTGGGTTACCAGTACTTC	CSVVGTSFGRELGYQYF
-	TRBV7-9	-	TRBJ1-2	TGTGCCAGCAGCTTTACGACCGTGAACGTAATCTTC	CASSFTTVNVIF
few	TRBV18	-	TRBJ2-5	TGTGCCAGCTCAGGGGACTACCAAGAGACCCAGTACTTC	CASSGDYQETQYF
-	TRBV2	TRBD1	TRBJ1-5	TGTGCCAGCAGTCCTCAGGGGGCTGGCAATCAGCCCCAGCATTTT	CASSPQGAGNQPQHF
-	TRBV2	-	TRBJ1-1	TGTGCCACCCAGGACAGTTTGAACACTGAAGCTTTCTTT	CATQDSLNTEAFF
-	TRBV30	-	TRBJ2-5	TGTGCCTGGAGTGTCTCGGGGGTTGAGACCCAGTACTTC	CAWSVSGVETQYF
-	TRBV12-2	-	TRBJ2-6	TGTGCAAGTCGCTTAGCGGAGGGTGCGACAGCGCGAGTCCTGACTTTC	CASRLAEGATARVLTF
-	TRBV7-9	-	TRBJ2-7	TGTGCCAGCAGCTCGACAGTCTACGAGCAGTACTTC	CASSSTVYEQYF
-	TRBV5-1	-	TRBJ2-1	TGCGCCAGCAGCGCAGGCTTCAACAATGAGCAGTTCTTC	CASSAGFNNEQFF
-	TRBV2	-	TRBJ2-1	TGTGCCAGCAGTGGTCAGGGGGGATACAATGAGCAGTTCTTC	CASSGQGGYNEQFF
-	TRBV5-6	TRBD1	TRBJ1-4	TGTGCCAGCAGCTTGGACAGGGGCTGGGGGAATGAAAAACTGTTTTTT	CASSLDRGWGNEKLFF
few	TRBV27	-	TRBJ2-7	TGTGCCAGCAGTCCCCCGGACGGAGCCTACGAGCAGTACTTC	CASSPPDGAYEQYF
-	TRBV2	TRBD1	TRBJ2-7	TGTGCCAGCAGTGGACGGGACAGGGTCTACGAGCAGTACTTC	CASSGRDRVYEQYF
-	TRBV5-4	TRBD2	TRBJ2-3	TGTGCCAGCAGCTTGGGACTAGCGGACCTTGCTAGCACAGATACGCAGTATTTT	CASSLGLADLASTDTQYF